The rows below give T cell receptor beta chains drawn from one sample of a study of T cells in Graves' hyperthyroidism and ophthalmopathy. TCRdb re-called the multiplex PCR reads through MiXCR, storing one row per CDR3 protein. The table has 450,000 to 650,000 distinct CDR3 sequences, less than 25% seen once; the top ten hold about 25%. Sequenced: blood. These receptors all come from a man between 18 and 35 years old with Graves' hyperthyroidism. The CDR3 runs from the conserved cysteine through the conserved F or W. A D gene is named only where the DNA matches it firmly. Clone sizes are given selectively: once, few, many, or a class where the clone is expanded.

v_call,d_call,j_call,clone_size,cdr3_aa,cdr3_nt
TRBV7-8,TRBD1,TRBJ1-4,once,CASSFRGDLGEKLFF,TGTGCCAGCAGTTTCAGGGGGGATCTCGGTGAAAAACTGTTTTTT
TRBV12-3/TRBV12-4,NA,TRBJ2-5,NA,CASSFRAMEETQYF,TGTGCCAGCAGTTTTCGGGCAATGGAGGAGACCCAGTACTTC
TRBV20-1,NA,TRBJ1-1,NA,CSARDLAEAFF,TGCAGTGCTAGAGATCTGGCGGAAGCTTTCTTT
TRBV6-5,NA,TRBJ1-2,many,CASTRNYGYTF,TGTGCCAGCACCCGGAACTATGGCTACACCTTC
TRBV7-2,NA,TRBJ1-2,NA,CASSSIGAAREGYTF,TGTGCCAGCAGTTCCATCGGGGCAGCCCGGGAGGGCTACACCTTC
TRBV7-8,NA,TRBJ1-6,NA,CASSLALGQSNYNSPLHF,TGTGCCAGCAGCTTAGCGTTGGGACAAAGCAACTATAATTCACCCCTCCACTTT
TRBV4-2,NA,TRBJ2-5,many,CASSQVGAETQYF,TGTGCCAGCAGCCAAGTTGGGGCTGAGACCCAGTACTTC
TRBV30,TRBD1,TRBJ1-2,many,CAWATGIPNYGYTF,TGTGCCTGGGCGACAGGGATCCCTAACTATGGCTACACCTTC
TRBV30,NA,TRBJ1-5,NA,CAWSVQGRQPQHF,TGTGCCTGGAGTGTCCAGGGTAGGCAGCCCCAGCATTTT
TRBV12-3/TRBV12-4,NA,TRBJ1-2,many,CASGPRVGGYTF,TGTGCCAGCGGACCGAGGGTTGGGGGCTACACCTTC
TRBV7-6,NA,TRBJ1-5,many,CASSVRETEPQHF,TGTGCCAGCAGCGTTCGCGAGACGGAGCCCCAGCATTTT
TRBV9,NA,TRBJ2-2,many,CASSGDPLGNTGELFF,TGTGCCAGCAGTGGGGATCCCCTAGGGAACACCGGGGAGCTGTTTTTT
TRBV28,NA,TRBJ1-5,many,CASSLWWEGNQPQHF,TGTGCCAGCAGTTTATGGTGGGAAGGCAATCAGCCCCAGCATTTT
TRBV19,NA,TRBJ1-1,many,CASRYLDAGDTEAFF,TGTGCCAGTAGGTATTTGGATGCGGGCGACACTGAAGCTTTCTTT
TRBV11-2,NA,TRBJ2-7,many,CASSASSFYEQYF,TGTGCCAGCAGCGCCTCGTCGTTCTACGAGCAGTACTTC
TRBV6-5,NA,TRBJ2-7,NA,CASSSIGPGEQYF,TGCGCCAGCAGTTCGATAGGGCCGGGCGAGCAGTACTTC
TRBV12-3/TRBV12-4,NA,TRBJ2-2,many,CASKTAAWGGELFF,TGTGCCAGCAAGACAGCCGCGTGGGGCGGGGAGCTGTTTTTT
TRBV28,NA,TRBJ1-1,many,CASRYGQTEAFF,TGTGCCAGCAGATATGGACAGACTGAAGCTTTCTTT
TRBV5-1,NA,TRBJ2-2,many,CASSLTAQNTGELFF,TGCGCCAGCAGCTTGACGGCTCAGAACACCGGGGAGCTGTTTTTT
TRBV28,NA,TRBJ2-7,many,CASSLGLQEQYF,TGTGCCAGCAGTTTAGGGCTTCAAGAGCAGTACTTC
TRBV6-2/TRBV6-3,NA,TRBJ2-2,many,CASSPWGDTNTGELFF,TGTGCCAGCAGTCCTTGGGGGGACACGAACACCGGGGAGCTGTTTTTT
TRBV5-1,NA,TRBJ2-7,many,CASSLELGDYEQYF,TGCGCCAGCAGCTTGGAGTTAGGGGACTACGAGCAGTACTTC
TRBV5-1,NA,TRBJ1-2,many,CASSLAGPNYGYTF,TGCGCCAGCAGCTTGGCCGGGCCTAACTATGGCTACACCTTC
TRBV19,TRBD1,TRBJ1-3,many,CATGQGPSGNTIYF,TGTGCCACGGGACAGGGGCCTTCTGGAAACACCATATATTTT
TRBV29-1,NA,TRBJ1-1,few,CSGGPGYSDTEAFF,TGCAGCGGGGGCCCTGGTTATAGCGACACTGAAGCTTTCTTT